This T cell receptor (beta chain) is from a study of OX40 agonist ivuxolimab in advanced cancers. General study results and limits: Among the lowest peripheral clonal expansion occurred in 0.1-3.0 mg/kg partial responders. The antigens recognized by the expanded peripheral T cells, that is their antigen specificity, were not determined.

This table comes from immunoSEQ multiplex PCR, and its TCRdb copy is limited to in-frame clones, with some not included. The top ten hold about 0.4% of the sample, which has about 64,000 clones, approximately 90% seen once. Between the trimmed V and J ends, which lost 3 bases and 4 bases, there was a span of 10 bases. Germline CDR1 and CDR2: SGHDN and FVKESK. The CDR3 has 14 residues. Points on this clone: The antigen remains unidentified.

The chain has TRBV14 and TRBJ2-1; the D gene is possibly TRBD2 (5 bases). The TCR comes from an adult with an advanced solid tumor such as melanoma, head and neck, liver or kidney cancer. The material was CD4+ or CD8+ T cells sorted from blood, obtained in a trial of the OX40 agonist ivuxolimab. CDR3 bases: TGTGCCAGCAGCCATTCCGGACTTTACAATGAGCAGTTCTTC. Protein: CASSHSGLYNEQFF. The full variable domain, rest sourced from reference TRBV14 and TRBJ2-1, is EAGVTQFPSHSVIEKGQTVTLRCDPISGHDNLYWYRRVMGKEIKFLLHFVKESKQDESGMPNNRFLAERTGGTYSTLKVQPAELEDSGVYFCASSHSGLYNEQFFGPGTRLTVL.